This entry features one T cell receptor beta chain sequence. Its antigen is still unknown. The record has no base qualities; no much larger clone is one base away. The CDR3 regions of human TCRbeta chains were analyzed by immunosequencing. For the original study's pipeline: Repertoire TCRs were matched against a reference library of SARS-CoV-2-specific TCRs generated with the MIRA antigen-specificity platform. Breadth meant the fraction of unique TCRs that were SARS-CoV-2-associated, whereas depth meant the fraction of total T cells that were SARS-CoV-2-associated. Using the MIRA data, every spike-specific TCR was mapped to the spike region that the TCR reacted to and assigned to either a CD4 or a CD8 class. Log10-transformed breadth and depth values were compared by one-way ANOVA with Sidak's multiple comparisons tests. The table comes from immuneACCESS by way of TCRdb, which keeps in-frame sequences with V and J called. Part of the clones is missing from these tables; in studies checked, under half for an unresolved V gene and the rest for unknown reasons. V, J and clone size reflect that table, while D and trimming were determined from the DNA. This sample gives 100,000 to 150,000 clones in total; nearly 95% of them show up just once. Around 5.4% of the sample belongs to the ten largest clones.

Explained via the paper, the time point label denotes: baseline before first vaccination. The vaccinee samples were drawn from two UK trials, COV001 and COV002, one of which was a single-blind randomized controlled phase 2/3 trial testing AZD1222 (ChAdOx1 nCoV-19) in healthy adults. For TCRbeta chain sequencing, PBMC samples from trial participants were taken at day 0 and at day 28 after the second dose. These data originate in a study of T cell responses to AZD1222 COVID-19 vaccine (dated by TCRdb to 2020 to 2022). Study-level background: Because spike-specific TCR depth and breadth did not differ between the two schedules, AZD1222 recipients who got a second dose at roughly 4 weeks were pooled with those who got a second dose at roughly 12 weeks. A total of 233 trial participants underwent TCR sequencing, of whom about 200 had received two doses of AZD1222 and 26 had received two doses of the MenACWY control vaccine. Trial participants were enrolled by age into 18-55, 56-69 and 70-plus year subgroups, with approximately 150, 28 and 58 TCR-sequenced participants respectively. On the study overall, not on this receptor specifically: In the small 56-69-year group, the increase in depth fell short of significance, most likely because of low power. No day 14 peak-response samples were available, so repertoires were characterized only after the peak T cell response. After two AZD1222 doses, spike-specific TCR breadth and depth were significantly higher than at day 0 and than in MenACWY recipients. Reportedly, almost half of the unique spike-specific TCRs recognized epitopes lying outside the regions that are mutated in the B.1.351 and B.1.1.7 variants. Conclusions about previously exposed vaccinees are limited, since just a handful of AZD1222 recipients were seropositive for SARS-CoV-2 at baseline. The whole spike protein was spanned by vaccine-associated CD4 TCRs, and dominant responses were seen in regions 160-218 and 743-854. Most participants were white British and females outnumbered males, and the authors suggested that clonal diversity may have been underestimated.

At the junction V is shortened by 9 bases and J by 6 bases, with 12 bases in between. Inclusive of the bounding cysteine and phenylalanine, the CDR3 is 11 residues long. The kept DNA is CDR3 alone, 33 bases in frame from the first base. Reading the germline V gene (reference sequence) gives CDR1 LNHDA and CDR2 SQIVND. This specimen consisted of peripheral blood, obtained on day 0 of AZD1222 vaccination. The receptor was isolated from an adult in good health. The V and J segments used are TRBV19 and TRBJ2-7; a tentative D match to TRBD1 spans 5 bases. The nucleotide sequence is TGTGCCAGCACAGGTGGGATCGAGCAGTACTTC. Its translation reads: CASTGGIEQYF.